Following are 17 T cell receptor beta chains from one sample sequenced in a study of blood T cell repertoires in COVID-19. The table came from immunoSEQ multiplex PCR; TCRdb's copy has only in-frame clones and leaves some out. Of some 110,000 clones in the sample, around 85% are singletons; the top ten hold 2.5%. Sequencing used peripheral blood. The receptors stem from a man aged 50-59 years with acute or convalescent COVID-19.

V is TRBV6-5 and J is TRBJ1-1; D may be TRBD1 (5 bases). Per germline, CDR1 MNHEY and CDR2 SVGAGI. Trimming left V 7 bases short and J 0 bases short, with 12 bases between. The CDR3 covers 14 residues. CDR3 region: CASTVGLLNTEAFF. CDR3 nucleotide sequence: TGTGCCAGCACTGTGGGACTCCTGAACACTGAAGCTTTCTTT.

The chain uses TRBV6-6 and TRBJ1-5; D may be TRBD1 (5 bases). The ends were cut back, 6 bases at V and 6 bases at J, with 12 bases in the middle. The CDR3 has 13 residues. Germline-derived CDR1 and CDR2 are MNHNY and SVGAGI (reference sequence). CDR3: CASRPDITQPQHF. In nucleotides, the CDR3 is TGTGCCAGCAGACCGGACATCACTCAGCCCCAGCATTTT.

This chain connects TRBV24-1 to TRBJ1-1; 7 nucleotides agree with TRBD1. Trimming cost V 7 bases and J 7 bases; bases outside gene matches: 8. Germline-derived CDR1 and CDR2 are KGHDR and SFDVKD. The CDR3 length is 13 residues. This chain's CDR3 is CATSSGQYFEAFF. The CDR3 DNA follows: TGTGCCACCAGCTCGGGACAGTACTTTGAAGCTTTCTTT.

The chain carries TRBV4-1 and TRBJ2-3; D might be TRBD1 (6 bases). Germline V lookup: CDR1 MGHRA, CDR2 YSYEKL. V lost 4 bases and J 7 bases, leaving 9 bases between the germline ends. The CDR3 totals 12 residues. CDR3 amino acids: CASSPQGYTQYF. CDR3 nucleotide sequence: TGCGCCAGCAGCCCACAGGGATATACGCAGTATTTT.

The chain couples TRBV10-2 to TRBJ1-4, with 8 bases that match TRBD1. V gave up 6 bases and J gave up 8 bases; unmatched junction bases: 17. The CDR3 is made up of 17 amino acids. Germline CDR1 is WSHSY and CDR2 is SAAADI. Written as DNA, the CDR3 is TGCGCCAGCAGCAATGAACCCCCGGGACAGGTTGAGGAAAAACTGTTTTTT. It is translated as CASSNEPPGQVEEKLFF.

The V gene is TRBV2, the J gene TRBJ1-1; 7 bases agree with TRBD1. The CDR3 has 11 residues. Per germline, CDR1 SNHLY and CDR2 FYNNEI. V was clipped by 8 bases and J by 7 bases; unmatched bases: 4. CDR3 residues: CASYRTGEAFF. The CDR3, as DNA: TGTGCCAGCTACAGGACAGGTGAAGCTTTCTTT. Complete variable domain (other parts from reference TRBV2 and TRBJ1-1): EPEVTQTPSHQVTQMGQEVILRCVPISNHLYFYWYRQILGQKVEFLVSFYNNEISEKSEIFDDQFSVERPDGSNFTLKIRSTKLEDSAMYFCASYRTGEAFFGQGTRLTVV.

The rearrangement links TRBV19 to TRBJ1-5; no definite D call. This CDR3 region has 17 residues. The ends were cut back, 10 bases at V and 3 bases at J, with 25 bases in the middle. Looked up from germline, CDR1 is LNHDA and CDR2 is SQIVND (reference sequence). The CDR3 nucleotides read TGTGCCACCTCGCCTTTCCGTCCCCAACTTCCCAATCAGCCCCAGCATTTT. It encodes CATSPFRPQLPNQPQHF.

This clone came up once. This sequence joins TRBV15 and TRBJ1-2; the match to TRBD1 covers 11 bases. In germline, CDR1 is LNHNV, CDR2 YYDKDF (reference sequence). V shed 5 bases, J shed 2 bases, and the junction held 4 bases outside the gene matches. CDR3 length: 15 residues. The CDR3 DNA sequence: TGTGCCACCAGCCCGGACAGGGGGCAAAACTATGGCTACACCTTC. It encodes CATSPDRGQNYGYTF.

The rearrangement uses TRBV2 and TRBJ1-5, with 8 bases that match TRBD1. J was trimmed by 5 bases and V by 2 bases; bases with no gene match: 5. This CDR3 region has 15 residues. Germline-derived CDR1 and CDR2 are SNHLY and FYNNEI. This chain's CDR3 is CASSEPRQGHQPQHF. The CDR3 DNA reads as TGTGCCAGCAGTGAACCCCGACAGGGGCATCAGCCCCAGCATTTT.

The rearrangement uses TRBV24-1 and TRBJ2-2, with a possible D match to TRBD2 (5 bases). Germline CDR1 KGHDR, CDR2 SFDVKD. This CDR3 region has 12 residues. The ends were cut back, 9 bases at V and 7 bases at J, with 11 bases in the middle. The CDR3 sequence: CATRLEGGELFF. CDR3 in DNA: TGTGCCACCCGGCTAGAGGGCGGGGAGCTGTTTTTT.

The chain is built from TRBV7-5 and TRBJ2-3; the table names TRBD2, a call not compared with the DNA. TRBV7-5 represents a pseudogene. The CDR3 is made up of 15 amino acids. In DNA form, the CDR3 reads TGTGTCAGAAGCTTTAACCAACGGGGCACAGATACGCAGTATTTT. The encoded protein is CVRSFNQRGTDTQYF.

The chain is built from TRBV3-1 (or the pseudogene TRBV3-2) and TRBJ1-5; D might be TRBD1 (5 bases). The V end lost 4 bases, the J end lost 9 bases, and 19 bases lay between the germline ends. The CDR3 length is 15 residues. The germline V gene has CDR1 LGHDT and CDR2 YNNKEL (reference sequence). CDR3 in amino acids: CASSPGSGVFGPQHF. In nucleotides, the CDR3 is TGTGCCAGCAGCCCAGGGTCAGGCGTTTTCGGGCCCCAGCATTTT.

The genes are TRBV28 and TRBJ1-4, with a possible D match to TRBD1 (6 bases). Deletions cut 4 bases from V and 5 bases from J, with 14 bases between. Germline CDR1 reads MDHEN; CDR2 reads SYDVKM. This CDR3 comprises 15 residues. The CDR3, as DNA: TGTGCCAGCAGTTCCCAAGGACAGTACAATGAAAAACTGTTTTTT. It specifies CASSSQGQYNEKLFF.

About this clone: At the DNA level, this CDR3 is encoded by other sequences in the same sample as well. The chain employs TRBV28 and TRBJ2-7; 10 nucleotides match TRBD1. Trimming took 2 bases from V and 2 from J; bases not matched to a gene: 3. The CDR3 sequence is 15 residues long. From germline, CDR1 is MDHEN and CDR2 SYDVKM. The CDR3 loop is CASSLGGTGAYEQYF. The CDR3 coding sequence is TGTGCCAGCAGTTTAGGCGGGACAGGGGCCTACGAGCAGTACTTC. Full variable domain (outside the CDR3, taken from reference TRBV28 and TRBJ2-7): DVKVTQSSRYLVKRTGEKVFLECVQDMDHENMFWYRQDPGLGLRLIYFSYDVKMKEKGDIPEGYSVSREKKERFSLILESASTNQTSMYLCASSLGGTGAYEQYFGPGTRLTVT.

This clone came up a few times. The gene calls are TRBV28 and TRBJ1-5; maybe TRBD1 (5 bases). V lost 2 bases, J lost 2 bases, and 31 bases lay in between. CDR1 is MDHEN and CDR2 is SYDVKM in the germline V gene. The CDR3 covers 22 residues. Written as DNA, the CDR3 is TGTGCCAGCAGTTTAGAGGTCGGGGGGACTTCATTCCAAGGGTATCGCAATCAGCCCCAGCATTTT. The encoded protein is CASSLEVGGTSFQGYRNQPQHF. The whole variable domain, filled in from reference TRBV28 and TRBJ1-5, reads DVKVTQSSRYLVKRTGEKVFLECVQDMDHENMFWYRQDPGLGLRLIYFSYDVKMKEKGDIPEGYSVSREKKERFSLILESASTNQTSMYLCASSLEVGGTSFQGYRNQPQHFGDGTRLSIL.

V is TRBV4-1 and J is TRBJ2-5; 9 bases are shared with TRBD2. J was trimmed by 6 bases and V by 0 bases; bases with no gene match: 11. Per germline, CDR1 MGHRA and CDR2 YSYEKL. The CDR3 has 17 residues. The CDR3 region has the DNA TGCGCCAGCAGCCAAGATTGGGCGGGGGGGCCTCAAAAGACCCAGTACTTC. This codes for CASSQDWAGGPQKTQYF.

The chain has TRBV24-1 and TRBJ2-7; 12 bases line up with TRBD2. The CDR3 sequence is 17 residues long. With 5 bases clipped from V and 2 bases from J, the junction kept 9 bases outside the gene matches. Looked up from germline, CDR1 is KGHDR and CDR2 is SFDVKD. The CDR3 DNA is TGTGCCACCAGTGGCCAGGGGCTAGCGGGAGGGCCCTACGAGCAGTACTTC. This codes for CATSGQGLAGGPYEQYF.